The next 25 T cell receptor beta chains were all read from a single sample in a study of beta chain features in type 1 diabetes. The whole isolated RNA underwent reverse transcription, so sequencing captured expressed TCRB transcripts. The protocol was immunoSEQ multiplex PCR, while the TCRdb copy is restricted to in-frame clones and leaves out a portion. The sample has around 500,000 clones, 30% seen once. Specimen: naive CD4+ T cells from blood. These receptors were obtained from a man in his late teens or twenties in good health.

This clone was seen only once. Germline is not matched at one junction end, which may reflect a read error. V is TRBV6-6 and J is TRBJ2-7; D may be TRBD1 (5 bases). This CDR3 comprises 12 residues. Per germline, CDR1 MNHNY and CDR2 SVGAGI (reference sequence). CDR3 DNA: TGTGACAGCAGCTCAGGGTGGTACGAGCAGTACTTC. This codes for CDSSSGWYEQYF.

The V and J genes are TRBV5-4 and TRBJ2-3; 7 bases fit TRBD1. CDR1 is SGHNT and CDR2 is YYREEE in the germline V gene (reference sequence). The length of the CDR3 is 15 residues. After removal of 2 bases from V and 0 bases from J, the junction contained 3 bases not matched to a gene. For the CDR3, the DNA is TGTGCCAGCAGCTTTGGGACAGACAGCACAGATACGCAGTATTTT. Protein sequence: CASSFGTDSTDTQYF.

This clone has just a few counts. The same CDR3 can be traced to other DNA sequences in this sample. The rearrangement joins TRBV30 to TRBJ1-1; no clear D. CDR1 and CDR2 (germline): GTSNPN, SVGIG (reference sequence). Trimming took 2 bases from V and 1 from J, leaving 5 bases between them. The CDR3 covers 12 residues. The chain's CDR3 is CAWSPRNTEAFF. The CDR3 coding sequence is TGTGCCTGGAGTCCTCGGAACACTGAAGCTTTCTTT.

The chain carries TRBV6-1 and TRBJ1-1; 8 positions match TRBD1. The CDR3 is 14 residues long. With V trimmed by 6 bases and J by 6 bases, 9 bases remained unmatched. CDR1 MNHNS and CDR2 SASEGT come from the germline V gene. The CDR3 nucleotides read TGTGCCAGCAGCCCTGGACAGGGTATGGCTGAAGCTTTCTTT. Translation: CASSPGQGMAEAFF.

The sample holds a few counts of this clone. The chain is built from TRBV7-2 and TRBJ2-3; either TRBD1 or TRBD2 may supply D (5 bases each). In germline, CDR1 is SGHTA, CDR2 FQGNSA. Trimming stripped 0 bases from V and 5 bases from J, with 9 bases between. This CDR3 has 14 residues. The CDR3 nucleotides are TGTGCCAGCAGCTTAGCTGGGGGAGAAGATACGCAGTATTTT. Its translation: CASSLAGGEDTQYF.

This clone was found a few times. The chain recombines TRBV7-9 with TRBJ1-1, with 8 bases that match TRBD1. Germline CDR1 is SEHNR and CDR2 is FQNEAQ (reference sequence). Trimming took 5 bases from V and 0 from J; bases not matched to a gene: 2. CDR3 length: 14 amino acids. The DNA of the CDR3 is TGTGCCAGCAGCCGGACAGGGATGAACACTGAAGCTTTCTTT. As protein: CASSRTGMNTEAFF. The full variable domain, in which reference TRBV7-9 and TRBJ1-1 provide the parts outside the CDR3, is DTGVSQNPRHKITKRGQNVTFRCDPISEHNRLYWYRQTLGQGPEFLTYFQNEAQLEKSRLLSDRFSAERPKGSFSTLEIQRTEQGDSAMYLCASSRTGMNTEAFFGQGTRLTVV.

The V gene is TRBV10-3, the J gene TRBJ2-7; D is possibly TRBD2 (5 bases). This CDR3 has 14 amino acids. In germline, CDR1 is ENHRY, CDR2 SYGVKD. The V and J ends lost 3 bases and 0 bases respectively, with 9 bases between them. CDR3: CAISESGSSYEQYF. The CDR3 DNA sequence: TGTGCCATCAGTGAAAGCGGCAGCTCCTACGAGCAGTACTTC.

The chain uses TRBV14 and TRBJ2-2, with TRBD2 identical over 8 bases. CDR3 length equals 14 residues. The germline gives CDR1 SGHDN, CDR2 FVKESK. J lost 7 bases, V lost 0 bases, and 1 base had no gene match. The CDR3 DNA is TGTGCCAGCAGCCAAGAACTAGCGGTCGGGGAGCTGTTTTTT. Its protein is CASSQELAVGELFF.

Regarding this clone: Other DNA sequences of this sample code for an identical CDR3. The rearrangement links TRBV20-1 to TRBJ2-1; unclear D gene. There are 11 residues in the CDR3. Trimming removed 3 bases at V and 4 bases at J, with 4 bases between. The germline gives CDR1 DFQATT, CDR2 SNEGSKA (reference sequence). The CDR3 loop reads CSARAYNEQFF. CDR3 nucleotide sequence: TGCAGTGCTAGGGCGTACAATGAGCAGTTCTTC.

The chain joins TRBV30 to TRBJ1-4; 7 nucleotides align to TRBD1. CDR1 is GTSNPN and CDR2 is SVGIG in the germline V gene (reference sequence). The CDR3 has 15 residues. Trimming cost V 2 bases and J 4 bases; bases outside gene matches: 7. The CDR3 sequence: CAWSTPDRINEKLFF. The CDR3 coding sequence is TGTGCCTGGAGTACTCCGGACAGGATTAATGAAAAACTGTTTTTT.

This sequence joins TRBV7-8 and TRBJ1-2, with TRBD1 as a possible D gene (5 bases). This CDR3 has 15 residues. Trimming took off 5 bases at V and 8 bases at J, with 21 bases between the two ends. CDR1 SGHVS and CDR2 FQNEAQ come from the germline V gene. CDR3 residues: CASSHRDGPRRGYTF. Here the CDR3 DNA reads TGTGCCAGCAGCCATAGGGACGGCCCTCGTCGCGGCTACACCTTC.

In its sample, this clone was seen a few times. This rearrangement joins TRBV14 to TRBJ2-1; tentatively, D is TRBD2 (5 bases). CDR1 is SGHDN, CDR2 FVKESK, per germline. This CDR3 contains 13 residues. V lost 4 bases and J 9 bases, leaving 13 bases between the germline ends. The CDR3 sequence is CASSLLREGEQFF. CDR3 sequence (DNA): TGTGCCAGCAGCCTATTAAGAGAGGGTGAGCAGTTCTTC.

This clone was observed a handful of times. The V call is TRBV7-2, the J call TRBJ2-5; TRBD1 matches 11 bases. This CDR3 region has 16 residues. The germline V gene encodes CDR1 SGHTA and CDR2 FQGNSA. With V trimmed by 2 bases and J by 5 bases, 7 bases remained unmatched. CDR3 in amino acids: CASSLRRTGGAETQYF. The DNA for the CDR3 is TGTGCCAGCAGCTTAAGGAGGACAGGGGGCGCCGAGACCCAGTACTTC.

The rearrangement joins TRBV2 to TRBJ2-7; TRBD1 matches at 7 bases. Germline V gives CDR1 SNHLY, CDR2 FYNNEI. The J segment lost 6 bases and the V segment lost 8 bases, leaving 4 bases of the junction unmatched. This CDR3 spans 11 amino acids. The CDR3 protein is CASDREGEQYF. The CDR3 DNA reads TGTGCCAGCGACAGGGAAGGCGAGCAGTACTTC.

In this sample, this clone turned up a few times. Germline is not matched at one junction end, which may reflect a read error. The chain combines TRBV28 with TRBJ2-7; 9 bases match TRBD1. CDR1 and CDR2 from the germline V gene are MDHEN and SYDVKM. The CDR3 has 13 residues. The CDR3 spells CAGRQGGSYEQYF. In nucleotides, the CDR3 is TGTGCCGGCAGACAGGGGGGATCCTACGAGCAGTACTTC. The whole variable domain, filled in from reference TRBV28 and TRBJ2-7, reads DVKVTQSSRYLVKRTGEKVFLECVQDMDHENMFWYRQDPGLGLRLIYFSYDVKMKEKGDIPEGYSVSREKKERFSLILESASTNQTSMYLCAGRQGGSYEQYFGPGTRLTVT.

This sequence joins TRBV29-1 and TRBJ2-1; D uncertain. The CDR3 is 13 residues long. Trimming cost V 4 bases and J 6 bases, with 13 bases left between them. Germline values: CDR1 SQVTM, CDR2 ANQGSEA. In DNA form, the CDR3 reads TGCAGCGTTGCTCGGGCAGGCGGCAATGAGCAGTTCTTC. Translated, it gives CSVARAGGNEQFF.

The chain links TRBV6-6 to TRBJ2-4; perhaps TRBD2 as D (6 bases). The CDR3 spans 13 residues. Germline CDR1 reads MNHNY; CDR2 reads SVGAGI (reference sequence). Trimming pared 0 bases from V and 9 bases from J, leaving 9 bases between. DNA of the CDR3: TGTGCCAGCAGTTACTCGGGACTGGGCATTCAGTACTTC. Translating it yields CASSYSGLGIQYF.

The V and J genes are TRBV7-9 and TRBJ1-5, with D uncertain. V was clipped by 1 base and J by 7 bases, with 8 bases between them. In germline, CDR1 is SEHNR, CDR2 FQNEAQ (reference sequence). This CDR3 contains 13 residues. In nucleotides, the CDR3 is TGTGCCAGCAGCTTAGGGGGTTGGCAGCCCCAGCATTTT. Its translation is CASSLGGWQPQHF.

This clone was seen only a few times. V usage is TRBV15 and J usage is TRBJ2-7; D not resolved. Germline V lookup: CDR1 LNHNV, CDR2 YYDKDF (reference sequence). Trimming removed 5 bases from V and 0 bases from J, with 11 bases in between. This CDR3 has 14 residues. The CDR3: CATSSMGGSYEQYF. The DNA for the CDR3 is TGTGCCACCAGCTCGATGGGCGGCTCCTACGAGCAGTACTTC.

Only a few counts were recorded for this clone. This chain uses TRBV28 with TRBJ2-1, with D unresolved. V was clipped by 4 bases and J by 9 bases, with 7 bases between them. The CDR3 has 11 amino acids. CDR1 MDHEN and CDR2 SYDVKM come from the germline V gene. Here the CDR3 DNA reads TGTGCCAGCAGTTATGGTGGTGAGCAGTTCTTC. Encoded protein: CASSYGGEQFF.

With respect to this clone: This sample includes further DNA sequences coding for the same CDR3. This chain links TRBV30 with TRBJ2-3; 8 bases map to TRBD2. There are 13 residues in the CDR3. The V segment lost 0 bases and the J segment 6 bases; nucleotides outside the gene matches: 2. Per germline, CDR1 GTSNPN and CDR2 SVGIG (reference sequence). The CDR3 is CAWSVRGGDTQYF. The CDR3 DNA reads TGTGCCTGGAGTGTACGCGGGGGGGATACGCAGTATTTT.

V and J are TRBV9 and TRBJ2-3; D is unresolved. This CDR3 comprises 15 residues. Germline V gives CDR1 SGDLS, CDR2 YYNGEE. V shed 3 bases and J shed 6 bases, with 17 bases lying between them. CDR3 bases: TGTGCCAGCAGCGGCTCACCGGGCCGTCAGGATACGCAGTATTTT. Its translation: CASSGSPGRQDTQYF. Filled out from reference TRBV9 and TRBJ2-3, the complete variable domain reads DSGVTQTPKHLITATGQRVTLRCSPRSGDLSVYWYQQSLDQGLQFLIQYYNGEERAKGNILERFSAQQFPDLHSELNLSSLELGDSALYFCASSGSPGRQDTQYFGPGTRLTVL.

This clone appeared a few times. The chain combines TRBV30 with TRBJ2-7; D perhaps matches TRBD1 (6 bases). CDR1 GTSNPN and CDR2 SVGIG come from the germline V gene (reference sequence). CDR3 length equals 14 residues. V was shortened by 4 bases and J by 2 bases, with 15 bases between the two germline ends. The CDR3: CAWKLTGGPYEQYF. DNA for the CDR3: TGTGCCTGGAAGCTGACAGGAGGTCCCTACGAGCAGTACTTC.

This clone was seen a handful of times. V gene TRBV11-1 combines with J gene TRBJ2-1, with D perhaps matching TRBD2 (6 bases). The germline V gene encodes CDR1 SGHAT and CDR2 FQDESV (reference sequence). The CDR3 loop spans 16 amino acids. V was pared by 5 bases and J by 6 bases, with 20 bases between. This CDR3 is CASSPIGLRAVNEQFF. The CDR3 coding sequence is TGTGCCAGCAGCCCGATCGGACTACGAGCCGTCAATGAGCAGTTCTTC.

In DNA, the CDR3 is TGTGCCAGCAGCCTAGTAAATGGCTACACCTTC. Translating gives CASSLVNGYTF. The rearrangement links TRBV7-9 to TRBJ1-2; no clear D. The CDR3 loop spans 11 amino acids. The germline V and J ends were trimmed by 5 bases and 6 bases, with 7 bases remaining between them. Germline V gene sequence: CDR1 SEHNR, CDR2 FQNEAQ (reference sequence).